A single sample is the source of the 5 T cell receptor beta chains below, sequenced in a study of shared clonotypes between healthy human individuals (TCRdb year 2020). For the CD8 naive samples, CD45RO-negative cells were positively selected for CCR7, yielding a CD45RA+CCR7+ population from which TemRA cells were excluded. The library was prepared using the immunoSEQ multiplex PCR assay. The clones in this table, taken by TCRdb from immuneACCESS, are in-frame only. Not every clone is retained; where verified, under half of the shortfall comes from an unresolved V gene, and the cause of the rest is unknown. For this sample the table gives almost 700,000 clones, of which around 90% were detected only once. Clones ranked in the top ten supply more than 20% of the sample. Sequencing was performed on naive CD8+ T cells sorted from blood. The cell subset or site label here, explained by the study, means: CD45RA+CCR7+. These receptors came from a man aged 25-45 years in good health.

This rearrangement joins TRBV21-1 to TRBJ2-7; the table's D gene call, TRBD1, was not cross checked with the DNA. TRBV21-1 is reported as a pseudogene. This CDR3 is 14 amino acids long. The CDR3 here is CASSKSAGTYEQYF. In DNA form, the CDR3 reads TGTGCCAGCAGCAAATCGGCAGGAACCTACGAGCAGTACTTC.

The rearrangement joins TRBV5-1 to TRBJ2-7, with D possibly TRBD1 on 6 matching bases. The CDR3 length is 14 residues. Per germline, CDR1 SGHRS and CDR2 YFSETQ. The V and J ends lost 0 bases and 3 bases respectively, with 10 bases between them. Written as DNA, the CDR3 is TGCGCCAGCAGCTTGGCAGGGGCACTCTACGAGCAGTACTTC. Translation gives CASSLAGALYEQYF.

This CDR3 is CASRLVGSVNTGELFF. As DNA, the CDR3 is TGTGCCAGCAGACTCGTGGGGTCGGTGAACACCGGGGAGCTGTTTTTT. The rearrangement links TRBV2 to TRBJ2-2; no clear D. The CDR3 totals 16 residues. In germline, CDR1 is SNHLY, CDR2 FYNNEI. The ends were cut back, 6 bases at V and 1 base at J, with 15 bases in the middle. The full variable domain, with the rest looked up from reference TRBV2 and TRBJ2-2, is EPEVTQTPSHQVTQMGQEVILRCVPISNHLYFYWYRQILGQKVEFLVSFYNNEISEKSEIFDDQFSVERPDGSNFTLKIRSTKLEDSAMYFCASRLVGSVNTGELFFGEGSRLTVL.

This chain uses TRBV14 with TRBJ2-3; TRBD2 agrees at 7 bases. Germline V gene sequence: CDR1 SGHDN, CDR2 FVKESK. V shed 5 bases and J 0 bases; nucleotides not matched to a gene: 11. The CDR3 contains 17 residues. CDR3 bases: TGTGCCAGCAGCTCGGGACTACTTCAATCTAGCACAGATACGCAGTATTTT. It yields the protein CASSSGLLQSSTDTQYF.

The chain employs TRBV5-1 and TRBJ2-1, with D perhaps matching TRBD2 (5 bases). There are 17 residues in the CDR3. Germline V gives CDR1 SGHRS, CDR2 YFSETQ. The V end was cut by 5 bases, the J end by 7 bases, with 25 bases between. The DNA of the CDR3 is TGCGCCAGCAGTCCGTACCCCCATGCGGGCGGCTTAAATGAGCAGTTCTTC. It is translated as CASSPYPHAGGLNEQFF.